The 22 T cell receptor beta chains presented below share a single source sample, sequenced in a study of T cell repertoires in cytomegalovirus infection. MiXCR, applied by TCRdb to the reads, yields one record per CDR3 protein. Of more than 200,000 distinct CDR3 sequences listed, approximately 9.2% are singletons. Sequenced input: PBMCs. The origin of the receptors is a human donor in good health (CMV status not recorded). Some clones in this sample may be carry-over from other donors' samples.

Comments on this clonotype: With a much larger clone just one base away, this may be a read error. The chain combines TRBV11-2 with TRBJ2-7; possibly TRBD1 for D (5 bases). The CDR3 covers 17 residues. Germline V gene sequence: CDR1 SGHAT, CDR2 FQNNGV. V lost 1 base and J lost 0, with 16 bases in between. This CDR3 is CASSLGSGRASSYEQYF. The CDR3 DNA reads TGTGCCAGCAGCTTAGGGTCGGGCAGGGCGAGCTCCTACGAGCAGTACTTC.

This clonotype was recorded a few times. The chain has TRBV7-2 and TRBJ2-2, with 10 bases fitting TRBD2. The V and J ends lost 4 bases and 2 bases, in that order; junction bases with no gene match: 4. The germline V gene encodes CDR1 SGHTA and CDR2 FQGNSA. This CDR3 comprises 16 residues. The chain's CDR3 is CASSSLAGLNTGELFF. The CDR3, as DNA: TGTGCCAGCAGCTCACTAGCGGGACTTAACACCGGGGAGCTGTTTTTT.

This clonotype was recorded at least ten times. CDR3 nucleotides: TGTGCCAGCAGCCGGGAGCAGGTTCGAGGGAATTTGCGTTCACCCCTCCACTTT. This translates into CASSREQVRGNLRSPLHF. The chain couples TRBV7-2 to TRBJ1-6; D gene unclear. Germline-derived CDR1 and CDR2 are SGHTA and FQGNSA. V lost 5 bases and J lost 9, with 26 bases in between. The CDR3 sequence is 18 residues long.

This clonotype was detected only a few times. The V call is TRBV6-1, the J call TRBJ1-1; 10 bases fit TRBD1. The germline CDR1 and CDR2 sequences are MNHNS and SASEGT. The CDR3 runs to 16 residues. The trim removed 6 bases at V and 2 bases at J, leaving 9 bases unmatched. The CDR3 region is CASSRRTGGINTEAFF. The CDR3 DNA follows: TGTGCCAGCAGCCGACGGACAGGGGGGATCAACACTGAAGCTTTCTTT.

The CDR3 nucleotides read TGTGCCAGCCGGAGGGAGGGGACTGAAGCTTTCTTT. This encodes CASRREGTEAFF. This chain links TRBV7-9 with TRBJ1-1, with D possibly TRBD1 on 5 matching bases. CDR3 length: 12 residues. With 8 bases removed from V and 5 bases from J, the gap between germline ends came to 12 bases. The V gene's germline CDR1 is SEHNR and CDR2 FQNEAQ (reference sequence).

This clonotype was counted ten times or more. The V call is TRBV7-6, the J call TRBJ1-2, with D perhaps matching TRBD1 (6 bases). CDR1 is SGHVS, CDR2 FNYEAQ, per germline. The germline V and J ends were trimmed by 4 bases and 5 bases, with 8 bases remaining between them. This CDR3 contains 12 residues. In nucleotides, the CDR3 is TGTGCCAGCAGCTACCAGGGGTATGGCTACACCTTC. The encoded protein is CASSYQGYGYTF.

This clonotype was counted many times. This sequence joins TRBV7-2 and TRBJ1-3; 7 bases map to TRBD1. The V gene end was trimmed by 5 bases and the J gene end by 4 bases; junction bases not matched to a gene: 8. The CDR3 covers 15 residues. Germline loops: CDR1 SGHTA, CDR2 FQGNSA. The CDR3 here is CASSPRQGGGNTIYF. For the CDR3, the DNA is TGTGCCAGCAGCCCCCGACAGGGAGGAGGAAACACCATATATTTT.

The CDR3 loop is CASSLAGIHGYTF. CDR3 in DNA: TGTGCCAGCAGTTTGGCAGGGATCCATGGCTACACCTTC. The chain uses TRBV12-3 or TRBV12-4 and TRBJ1-2, with D possibly matching TRBD1 (5 bases). V was cut by 3 bases and J by 6 bases, with 11 bases left in between. The CDR3 has 13 residues.

The chain employs TRBV6-2 or TRBV6-3 and TRBJ1-6; D remains ambiguous. The germline CDR1 and CDR2 sequences are MNHEY and SVGEGT. The CDR3 loop spans 15 amino acids. V lost 6 bases and J 5 bases, leaving 14 bases between the germline ends. The CDR3 DNA is TGTGCCAGCAGCCGTGGCGGAAACGATAATTCACCCCTCCACTTT. This encodes CASSRGGNDNSPLHF.

This chain connects TRBV12-3 or TRBV12-4 to TRBJ1-2; D is unresolved. V was trimmed by 3 bases and J by 0 bases, leaving 8 bases between them. This CDR3 comprises 14 residues. CDR3 protein: CASSLVVANYGYTF. The CDR3 coding sequence is TGTGCCAGCAGTTTGGTGGTCGCTAACTATGGCTACACCTTC.

This clonotype was observed at least ten times. For the CDR3, the DNA is TGCAGTGCTAGAGGGGAGTATGGCTACACCTTC. Amino acids: CSARGEYGYTF. The gene calls are TRBV20-1 and TRBJ1-2; D is undetermined. The CDR3 is 11 amino acids. Germline CDR1 is DFQATT and CDR2 is SNEGSKA (reference sequence). V lost 1 base to trimming and J lost 5 bases, with 5 bases between them.

The gene calls are TRBV6-5 and TRBJ1-4, with TRBD1 matching over 7 bases. Germline CDR1 and CDR2: MNHEY and SVGAGI. The CDR3 covers 13 residues. The V gene end was trimmed by 4 bases and the J gene end by 7 bases; junction bases not matched to a gene: 3. The CDR3 nucleotides read TGTGCCAGCAGTTCGAGGACAGGTGAAAAACTGTTTTTT. This translates into CASSSRTGEKLFF.

This clonotype was picked up many times. One end of the junction is discordant with germline, which a read error may explain. The V gene is TRBV5-8, the J gene TRBJ1-1, with a tentative D call TRBD1 (5 bases). Germline CDR1 reads SGHTS; CDR2 reads YDEGEE. CDR3 length equals 15 residues. CDR3 protein: CASSLGLQGGTEAFF. The CDR3 bases are TGCGCCAGCAGCTTAGGTTTGCAGGGTGGCACTGAAGCTTTCTTT.

This clonotype occurred many times. The rearrangement joins TRBV7-2 to TRBJ1-5; maybe TRBD1 (6 bases). CDR1 SGHTA and CDR2 FQGNSA come from the germline V gene. Trimming cost V 6 bases and J 3 bases, with 12 bases left between them. The CDR3 is 14 residues long. CDR3 sequence reads: CASSQGGLNQPQHF. As DNA, the CDR3 is TGTGCCAGCAGTCAAGGGGGACTCAATCAGCCCCAGCATTTT. The variable domain in full, with the rest retrieved from reference TRBV7-2 and TRBJ1-5, is GAGVSQSPSNKVTEKGKDVELRCDPISGHTALYWYRQSLGQGLEFLIYFQGNSAPDKSGLPSDRFSAERTGGSVSTLTIQRTQQEDSAVYLCASSQGGLNQPQHFGDGTRLSIL.

The sample holds a few counts of this clonotype. V is TRBV6-2 or TRBV6-3 and J is TRBJ1-4; TRBD1 is a possible D gene (5 bases). The CDR3 contains 14 residues. V dropped 4 bases and J dropped 5 bases, with 11 bases sitting between them. CDR1 and CDR2 (germline): MNHEY, SVGEGT. The CDR3 bases are TGTGCCAGCAGTTCTCCGGGACGGAATGAAAAACTGTTTTTT. It codes for CASSSPGRNEKLFF.

This clonotype was counted at least ten times. The chain recombines TRBV7-2 with TRBJ2-2; TRBD1 matches 7 bases. Germline assignment: CDR1 SGHTA and CDR2 FQGNSA. With 6 bases clipped from V and 0 bases from J, the junction kept 4 bases outside the gene matches. The CDR3 runs to 15 residues. The CDR3: CASSRQGTNTGELFF. Written as DNA, the CDR3 is TGTGCCAGCAGTCGACAGGGTACGAACACCGGGGAGCTGTTTTTT.

This chain connects TRBV7-9 to TRBJ2-7, with a tentative D call TRBD2 (7 bases). V was cut by 0 bases and J by 7 bases, with 10 bases left in between. Germline V gene data show CDR1 as SEHNR and CDR2 as FQNEAQ (reference sequence). CDR3 length equals 13 residues. CDR3 in DNA: TGTGCCAGCAGCTTAGCGGGGGGGCAGGAGCAGTACTTC. Its translation: CASSLAGGQEQYF.

The gene calls are TRBV2 and TRBJ1-5; D gene ambiguous. The germline gives CDR1 SNHLY, CDR2 FYNNEI. This CDR3 contains 13 residues. V lost 8 bases and J lost 6, with 14 bases in between. The CDR3 region is CASDERLGQPQHF. The CDR3 DNA follows: TGTGCCAGCGATGAACGGCTAGGTCAGCCCCAGCATTTT. The full variable domain, rest sourced from reference TRBV2 and TRBJ1-5, is EPEVTQTPSHQVTQMGQEVILRCVPISNHLYFYWYRQILGQKVEFLVSFYNNEISEKSEIFDDQFSVERPDGSNFTLKIRSTKLEDSAMYFCASDERLGQPQHFGDGTRLSIL.

This clonotype was picked up many times. CDR3: CASSLDSSGANVLTF. The CDR3 DNA follows: TGTGCCAGCAGCTTAGACAGCTCTGGGGCCAACGTCCTGACTTTC. The chain recombines TRBV7-2 with TRBJ2-6; D is uncertain. Germline V CDR1 and CDR2: SGHTA, FQGNSA. Trimming shortened V by 1 base and J by 0 bases, and 4 bases separated the two germline ends. CDR3 length: 15 amino acids.

Only a few counts were recorded for this clonotype. This chain links TRBV6-1 with TRBJ1-5; 9 bases map to TRBD1. V lost 6 bases and J lost 6; bases outside the gene matches: 12. The CDR3 spans 16 residues. The V gene's germline CDR1 is MNHNS and CDR2 SASEGT. The CDR3 is CASSRGEQGATQPQHF. CDR3 DNA: TGTGCCAGCAGCCGAGGAGAACAGGGGGCGACTCAGCCCCAGCATTTT.

This clonotype was detected only once. This chain links TRBV7-2 with TRBJ1-4, with TRBD1 matching 7 bases. The CDR3 is made up of 18 amino acids. The V gene's germline CDR1 is SGHTA and CDR2 FQGNSA. V shed 3 bases and J 0 bases; nucleotides not matched to a gene: 10. The CDR3 is CASSFLGQGGATNEKLFF. The DNA for the CDR3 is TGTGCCAGCAGCTTCTTGGGCCAGGGGGGCGCAACTAATGAAAAACTGTTTTTT.

This clonotype has just a few counts. The chain has TRBV7-2 and TRBJ2-1, with D possibly being TRBD2 (6 bases). The CDR3 has 14 amino acids. V dropped 5 bases and J dropped 4 bases, with 12 bases sitting between them. Per the germline V gene, CDR1 is SGHTA and CDR2 is FQGNSA. The CDR3 DNA is TGTGCCAGCAGCCTTGGGACTGGGTACAATGAGCAGTTCTTC. Protein: CASSLGTGYNEQFF.